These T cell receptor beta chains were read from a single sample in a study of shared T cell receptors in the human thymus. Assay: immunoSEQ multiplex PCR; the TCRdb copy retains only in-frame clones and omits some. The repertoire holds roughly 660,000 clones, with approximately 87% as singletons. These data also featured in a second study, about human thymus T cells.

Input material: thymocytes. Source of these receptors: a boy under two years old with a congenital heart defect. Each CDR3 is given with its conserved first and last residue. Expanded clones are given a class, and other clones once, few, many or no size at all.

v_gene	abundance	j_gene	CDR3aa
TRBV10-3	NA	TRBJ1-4	CAISRTGGAGEKLFF
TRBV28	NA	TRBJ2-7	CASSRQGSYEQYF
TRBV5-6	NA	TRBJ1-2	CASSLADFGGYTF
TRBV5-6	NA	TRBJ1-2	CASSFVAGQVNYGYTF
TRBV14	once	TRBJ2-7	CASSSTRTSGSSYEQYF
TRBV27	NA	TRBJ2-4	CASSLFSGVDIQYF
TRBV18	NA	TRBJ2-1	CASSPADRGRPYNEQFF
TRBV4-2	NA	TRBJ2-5	CASSQAEGLAGGPRETQYF
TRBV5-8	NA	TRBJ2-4	CASSPDPDRTKNIQYF
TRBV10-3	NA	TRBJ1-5	CAISPGTGNNQPQHF
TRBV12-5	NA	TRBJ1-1	CASGLHVAPHMNTEAFF
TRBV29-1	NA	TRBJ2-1	CSAGLAGGKEQFF
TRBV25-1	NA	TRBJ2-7	CASSAPTGYEQYF
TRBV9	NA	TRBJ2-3	CASSLRVHPRSDTQYF
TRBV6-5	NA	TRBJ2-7	CASRYSGRGGEQYF
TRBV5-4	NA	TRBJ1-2	CASSSPGGEEGYTF
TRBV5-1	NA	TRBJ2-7	CASSLEGTSMGYEQYF
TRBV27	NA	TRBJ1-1	CASSLRRRGRAMNTEAFF
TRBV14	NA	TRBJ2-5	CASSQGQEQETQYF
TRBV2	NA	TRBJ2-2	CASRLNTGQNTGELFF
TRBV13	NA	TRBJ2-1	CASSLELRVRTAPVSYNEQFF
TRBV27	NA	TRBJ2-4	CASSLRGSTAKNIQYF
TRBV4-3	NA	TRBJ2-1	CASSQEGTQSYNEQFF
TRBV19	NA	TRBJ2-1	CASSISGGGNEQFF
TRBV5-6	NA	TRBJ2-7	CASSPNPGKRDPYEQYF
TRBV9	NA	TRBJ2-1	CASSVAGTSAHNEQFF
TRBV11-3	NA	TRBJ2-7	CASSLTRLAGSYEQYF
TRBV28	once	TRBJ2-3	CASSSTSGEKSRVGTDTQYF
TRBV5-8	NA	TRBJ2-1	CASSQPRDRGNEQFF
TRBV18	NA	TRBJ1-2	CASSGTGDVNYGYTF
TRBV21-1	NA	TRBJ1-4	CASSKSRLGRETEKLFF
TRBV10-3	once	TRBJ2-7	CATQPAGLRPIYEQYF
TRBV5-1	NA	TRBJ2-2	CASSLRRPSDYTGELFF
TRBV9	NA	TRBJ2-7	CASSVGTYYEQYF
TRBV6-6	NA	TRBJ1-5	CASSYGAENQPQHF
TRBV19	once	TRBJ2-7	CASRSTGQGSYEQYF
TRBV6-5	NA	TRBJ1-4	CASRRQGAGEKLFF
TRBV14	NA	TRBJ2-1	CASSQYASGDNEQFF
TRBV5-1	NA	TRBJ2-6	CASSLIGRPHPSGANVLTF
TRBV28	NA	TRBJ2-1	CASSLDGGPYNEQFF
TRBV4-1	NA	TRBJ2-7	CASSQDGHRSSYEQYF
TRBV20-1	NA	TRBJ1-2	CSARGADGYTF
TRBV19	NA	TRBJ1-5	CASSILGGLGNQPQHF
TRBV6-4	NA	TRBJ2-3	CASAPQERDTDTQYF
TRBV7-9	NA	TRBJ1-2	CASSLPQGDYGYTF
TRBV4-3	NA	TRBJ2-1	CASSQVVCDRGGNEQFF
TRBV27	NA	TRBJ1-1	CASSPRVLGNTEAFF
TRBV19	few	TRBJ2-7	CASKGSGLYEQYF
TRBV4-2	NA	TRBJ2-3	CASSPRTTSTDTQYF
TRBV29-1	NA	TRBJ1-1	CRVTGGDWNTEAFF
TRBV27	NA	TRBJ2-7	CASSPTGGYEQYF
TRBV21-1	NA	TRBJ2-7	CASSKSSPGTSGSYEQYF
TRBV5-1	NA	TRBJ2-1	CASSLWTSDREQFF
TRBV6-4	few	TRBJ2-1	CASSRESSYNEQFF